Listed here is a single TCR beta chain. No cognate antigen has been identified for it. Base qualities are missing; no much larger clone stands one base away. In total, approximately 610 healthy bone marrow donors made up the cohort. At the time of sampling, every cohort member was nominally healthy, though immune exposures that went unrecorded were likely present. The donor was CMV seropositive and belonged to the group of more than 250 seropositive cohort members. A peripheral blood sample was collected from each donor, and TCR beta sequencing was performed on peripheral blood mononuclear cells. Genomic DNA was extracted from the blood cell samples with the Qiagen DNeasy Blood Extraction Kit. The data belong to a study of cytomegalovirus exposure and HLA in healthy donors (TCRdb year 2017). In the study overall: An earlier analysis of approximately 640 of the donors reported more than 250 Gb of sequence data and more than 90 million unique TCR beta sequences from 150 million to 200 million T cells. To predict cytomegalovirus infection status, the study combined high-throughput TCR immunosequencing, statistical association of individual TCRs with disease status, and machine learning. An early release covering 550 to 700 HLA-typed donors comprised about 300 gigabases of sequencing data and 85 million to 100 million unique TCR sequences. Because of strong linkage in the cohort, five DR-DQ haplotypes were treated as single units for association and clustering. Donor age, sex, ethnicity and CMV serostatus were collected together with the repertoire data. In a later analysis, previously published TCR beta repertoires from 666 donors were re-analyzed and high-resolution HLA genotyping was added so that TCR occurrence patterns could be studied. All discovery cohort repertoires had been generated on a single sequencing platform. Among about 370 genotyped donors of the cohort, an average of approximately 240,000 unique TCR beta nucleotide sequences was sequenced per donor, of which 15% to 20% were non-productive. A later genetic analysis took genome-wide SNP genotypes for about 60% of the roughly 670 donors and used that subset as a discovery cohort. Typing coverage varied by locus: roughly 620-630 donors for A, B, C, DRB1 and DQB1; about 520 for DQA1; around 610 for DPA1; around 490 for DPB1. The T cell repertoires of several hundred subjects were profiled by immunosequencing and related to cytomegalovirus serostatus. Along with the roughly 610-subject first cohort, a separate validation cohort of over 90 different subjects was used. The later analysis used no new phenotypic data to find candidate immune exposures, relying instead on TCR beta sequences and their occurrence across donors. An earlier analysis of several hundred of the donors used high-throughput TCR beta sequencing to judge whether each TCR beta V gene segment behaved as functional or pseudogenic. Among the approximately 430 genotyped donors, approximately 76% belonged to the genetic ancestry cluster associated with self-reported Caucasian donors. HLA typing covered class I and class II loci at four-digit resolution. The aim of the study was to test whether cataloging public T cell receptors could identify signatures of past pathogen exposure.

The CDR3 runs 13 residues from the cysteine to the phenylalanine. Kept here is only the CDR3 DNA, which spans 39 bases and is read in frame from base 1. Sequences SGHKS (CDR1) and YYEKEE (CDR2) are obtained from the germline V gene (reference sequence). V and J are truncated by 2 bases and 2 bases respectively, leaving an intervening sequence of 7 bases. The protocol used for the library was the immunoSEQ multiplex PCR assay. For the multiplex PCR, a mixture combining 60 forward primers for TCR Vbeta segments and 13 reverse primers for TCR Jbeta segments was used. The CDR3 region of rearranged TCR beta genes was amplified from genomic DNA with a multiplex PCR assay. The Illumina HiSeq System was used to sequence the amplified TCR beta libraries as 87-base-pair reads. As for the original processing: A later analysis counted about 80 million unique TCR beta chains across the 666 repertoires, and about 10 million of these chains were shared by at least two donors. Raw reads were error-corrected and collapsed into unique sequences by a nearest-neighbor algorithm in which closely related sequences were merged to remove PCR and sequencing errors. CDR3 sequences were aligned to IMGT reference sequences to assign V, D and J gene segments. For a sequence to be retained, a match of at least six nucleotides to both a V gene segment and a J gene segment was required. A rearrangement was called productive if the CDR3 had no stop codons and remained in frame with V and J, and every other rearrangement was called non-productive. Following IMGT convention, CDR3 was defined as the stretch from the second conserved V-encoded cysteine up to the conserved J-encoded phenylalanine. The earlier analysis of about 530 of the donors excluded any sequence lacking an unambiguous match to a single V gene segment. In an earlier analysis of 450 to 700 of the donors, V segments were called functional above 56.7% productive rearrangements and were called segregating when the between-donor standard deviation exceeded 5%. A statistical classification framework was developed to diagnose cytomegalovirus status using the catalog of TCR beta chain sequences. V and J gene assignment, in a later analysis, came from comparing TCR nucleotide sequences with IMGT/GENE-DB human TR gene sequences. In a later analysis, CDR3 sequences and most-parsimonious VDJ recombination scenarios were assigned using the TCRdist pipeline. In a later analysis, each TCR beta chain was defined by its CDR3 amino acid sequence together with its V-gene family, and reads without a unique V-gene family were excluded. To address suspected cross-contamination and a sequencing artifact, a later analysis removed 450 to 700 highly shared, low-generation-probability nucleotide sequences. A later analysis calculated a clonal expansion index for each public chain from normalized within-repertoire ranks of inferred template counts. Generation probabilities in a later analysis came from a VDJ recombination model fitted to out-of-frame rearrangements, and those results were checked against IGoR. A later analysis scored TCR-TCR, TCR-HLA and TCR-CMV co-occurrence with hypergeometric tests, applying a repertoire-size bias correction to TCR pairs. To estimate false discovery rates, a later analysis permuted the HLA or CMV assignments 20 times. In a later analysis, co-occurring TCRs were grouped with DBSCAN, and TCRdist sequence similarity was added when clustering was performed within HLA-allele-positive subsets. Repertoires with fewer than 30,000 or more than 120,000 public chains, plus five repertoires with anomalous nucleotide sharing, were excluded from co-occurrence clustering. The source is immuneACCESS, and TCRdb retained only in-frame sequences with V and J called. Part of the clones is not carried over; for the studies checked, unresolved V genes explain less than half of this, and the remainder is unexplained. The V and J calls and the clone size are those of that table, but D and trimming were determined from the DNA. Recorded for this sample are nearly 300,000 clones; 86% of them occurred a single time. The ten largest clones add up to 3.5% to 4% of the sample.

What the work shows at the level of the full study, not this receptor alone: When HLA alleles, especially DR and DQ, strongly co-occurred, TCR associations were difficult to assign to individual alleles. The presence/absence analyses assumed that sequencing depth was roughly uniform across donors, and that assumption may not be true. The only immune exposure information available for the cohort was CMV serostatus. In a later analysis, HLA-associated TCR beta chains were found to be more clonally expanded and to have lower generation probabilities than equally common non-associated chains. A few of the identified cytomegalovirus-associated TCR beta chains were confirmed in vitro to be specific for cytomegalovirus antigens. A later genetic analysis reported fewer N-insertions in productive TCRs among donors in an Asian-associated ancestry cluster than the roughly 650-donor mean. A later genetic analysis associated a missense DCLRE1C variant with V-gene and J-gene trimming of TCR beta chains, and an independent cohort replicated the association. Only TCR beta chains were sequenced in this cohort, and the absence of alpha or paired-chain data limited detectable features. The study listed 150 to 200 TCR beta chains as associated with cytomegalovirus. In a later analysis, several top co-occurrence clusters were reported to appear linked to parvovirus B19, influenza, CMV and Epstein-Barr virus. A further reported finding was that TCR beta sequences accurately predicted the HLA-A and HLA-B alleles for most subjects in the first cohort. Most CMV-associated TCR beta chains appeared to be HLA-restricted in a later analysis, and the HLA associations seemed to be driven largely by CMV exposure. In a later analysis, TCR association rates were found to vary across HLA loci, with the most associated TCRs seen for DRB1 alleles and the fewest for HLA-C alleles. Across donors, most TCR sequences were observed very rarely, whereas some public TCRs were present in many individuals. According to the authors, the approach could potentially be generalized to other disease states and immunological phenotypes. Linkage disequilibrium might explain the correlated functional status among segregating V segments, but an unknown experimental factor could not be excluded. The classifier was reported to diagnose cytomegalovirus status with high specificity and sensitivity in both the original and validation cohorts. The 87-base-pair reads could not distinguish some IMGT-functional V segments, including TRBV6-2 and TRBV6-3, so those segments were excluded. The sequencing pipeline was judged likely to have produced a cluster of highly shared sequence variants as a technical artifact. Because HLA typing was missing for some donors at each locus, association tests included only the typed subset. The earlier analysis of approximately 540 of the donors excluded roughly 16 rarely observed V segments, including chromosome 9 orphons, because counts were too low. At a false discovery rate of 0.05, a later analysis linked roughly 17,000 TCR beta sequences to specific HLA alleles. In an earlier analysis of approximately 590 of the donors, most TCR beta V segments appeared in productive rearrangements about 87% or about 30% of the time, broadly matching IMGT annotations.

Sequencing input: PBMCs. Rearrangement joined TRBV5-5 to TRBJ1-1; no D segment can be confidently identified. This TCR was recovered from a man aged 40-55 years in good health and CMV-seropositive. The CDR3 sequence is CASSFGGNTEAFF. The DNA reads TGTGCCAGCAGCTTCGGAGGAAACACTGAAGCTTTCTTT.